This TCR beta chain was recorded in a study of blood T cells in healthy people across ages. This clonotype was observed a single time. For the second PCR, which ran for 7 to 11 cycles, a sample-barcoded 5' primer and a J-beta primer mix were used. TCRdb independently ran MiXCR on the 5' RACE reads; one entry per CDR3 protein. This table has over a million distinct CDR3 sequences, around 42% appearing once. Sequencing used blood. This receptor was taken from a woman between 18 and 29 years old in good health.

The CDR3 sequence: CASRPRATSGVYEQYF. DNA of the CDR3: TGTGCCAGCAGGCCAAGGGCGACTAGCGGGGTCTACGAGCAGTACTTC. The rearrangement links TRBV28 to TRBJ2-4; 11 bases are a match to TRBD2. The J call may not be correct, given that the DNA end is closer to TRBJ2-7. The CDR3 consists of 16 residues. Germline-derived CDR1 and CDR2 are MDHEN and SYDVKM.